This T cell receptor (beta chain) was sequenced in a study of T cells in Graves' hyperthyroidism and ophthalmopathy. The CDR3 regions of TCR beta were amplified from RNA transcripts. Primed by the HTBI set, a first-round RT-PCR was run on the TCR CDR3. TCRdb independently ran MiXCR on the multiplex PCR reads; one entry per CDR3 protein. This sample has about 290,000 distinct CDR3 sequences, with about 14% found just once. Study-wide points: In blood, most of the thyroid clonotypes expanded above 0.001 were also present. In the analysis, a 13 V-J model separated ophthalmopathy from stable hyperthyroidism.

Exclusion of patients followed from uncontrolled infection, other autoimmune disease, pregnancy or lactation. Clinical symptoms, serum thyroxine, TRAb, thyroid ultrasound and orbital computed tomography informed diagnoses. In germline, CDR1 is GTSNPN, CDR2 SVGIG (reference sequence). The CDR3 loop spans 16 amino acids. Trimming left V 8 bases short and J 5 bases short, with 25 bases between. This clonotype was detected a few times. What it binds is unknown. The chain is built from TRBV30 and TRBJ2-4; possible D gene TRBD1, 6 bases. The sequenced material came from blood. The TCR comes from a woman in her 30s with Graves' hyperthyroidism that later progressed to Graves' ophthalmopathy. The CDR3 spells CAASQGYPPNENIQYF. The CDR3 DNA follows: TGTGCCGCATCTCAGGGGTACCCCCCCAATGAAAACATTCAGTACTTC.